This T cell receptor beta chain was retrieved from a study of cytomegalovirus exposure and HLA in healthy donors. Study results and caveats: According to a later analysis, donors in an Asian-associated ancestry cluster reportedly had fewer N-insertions than the approximately 670-donor mean. Association with HLA alleles at 0.05 false discovery rate was found for 15,000 to 20,000 TCR beta sequences in a later analysis.

PCR used 60 Vbeta primers and 13 Jbeta primers. Libraries were prepared by immunoSEQ multiplex PCR; TCRdb keeps only in-frame clonotypes and omits some of them. Altogether approximately 200,000 clones are present, less than 85% being singletons, with the ten largest covering 0.2% to 0.25%. Of note for this clone: Antigen: not known.

The sequence came from a girl aged 2 to 10 in good health and CMV-seronegative. The sample comprised PBMCs.

Here the CDR3 DNA reads TGTGCCAGCAGCGGAGGTCTGACGGGAGTGAATGAGCAGTTCTTC. Translating gives CASSGGLTGVNEQFF. The V call is TRBV27, the J call TRBJ2-1; maybe TRBD2 (6 bases). This CDR3 comprises 15 residues. The germline V gene encodes CDR1 MNHEY and CDR2 SMNVEV (reference sequence). V was pared by 6 bases and J by 7 bases, with 19 bases between.